The 27 T cell receptor beta chains presented below share a single source sample, sequenced in a study of beta chain features in type 1 diabetes. Study-wide results and limits: In every one of the four CD4+ subsets, TCRB CDR3s were moderately but significantly shorter in Type 1 diabetes patients.

Which antigens these TCRs recognize remains unknown. Expressed TCRB transcripts were sequenced after all isolated RNA was converted to cDNA. The method was immunoSEQ multiplex PCR; TCRdb's version includes in-frame clones alone and lacks a portion of them. The repertoire holds 280,000 or so clones, over 12% seen once, with less than 0.02% in the top ten. Sequencing input: naive CD4+ T cells from blood. These receptors were collected from a man aged 18-30 years with type 1 diabetes.

This clone was observed many times. The chain links TRBV21-1 to TRBJ2-7; the DNA was not used to check the table's D call, TRBD2. TRBV21-1 is a listed pseudogene. The CDR3 loop spans 12 amino acids. CDR3 coding DNA: TGTGCCAGCAGCGTCCGGGGGAACGAGCAGTACTTC. Its translation is CASSVRGNEQYF.

This clone was detected a few times. V is TRBV5-1 and J is TRBJ2-4, with 8 bases identical to TRBD2. J lost 6 bases, V lost 2 bases, and 7 bases had no gene match. CDR1 SGHRS and CDR2 YFSETQ come from the germline V gene. The CDR3 loop spans 15 amino acids. The CDR3 reads CASSLPPRGVNIQYF. CDR3 nucleotide sequence: TGCGCCAGCAGCTTACCGCCGCGGGGGGTAAACATTCAGTACTTC.

As to this clone: This sample also contains other DNA sequences that code for the same CDR3. The V and J genes are TRBV9 and TRBJ2-7; 9 bases align to TRBD2. Germline trimming cut 2 bases from V and 0 bases from J; bases unmatched to any gene: 3. Germline values: CDR1 SGDLS, CDR2 YYNGEE. The CDR3 is 15 residues long. As DNA, the CDR3 is TGTGCCAGCAGCGTGAGTAGCGGGAGCTCCTACGAGCAGTACTTC. This codes for CASSVSSGSSYEQYF.

This clone was observed a few times. This chain links TRBV9 with TRBJ2-7; TRBD2 is a possible D gene (6 bases). The CDR3 is 15 amino acids. The V end lost 0 bases, the J end lost 3 bases, and 13 bases lay between the germline ends. From germline, CDR1 is SGDLS and CDR2 YYNGEE. The chain's CDR3 is CASSVGTNLNYEQYF. CDR3 coding DNA: TGTGCCAGCAGCGTAGGGACTAACCTAAACTACGAGCAGTACTTC.

This clone appeared a few times. The chain combines TRBV5-1 with TRBJ2-1; 8 positions agree with TRBD1. This CDR3 region has 17 residues. The trim removed 2 bases at V and 7 bases at J, leaving 14 bases unmatched. CDR1 is SGHRS, CDR2 YFSETQ, per germline. The CDR3 protein is CASSFQPSGGAGNEQFF. CDR3 sequence (DNA): TGCGCCAGCAGCTTCCAACCCTCAGGGGGCGCTGGGAATGAGCAGTTCTTC.

The chain has TRBV28 and TRBJ2-1; TRBD2 is a possible D gene (5 bases). CDR3 length: 12 amino acids. Germline values: CDR1 MDHEN, CDR2 SYDVKM. The V end was cut by 6 bases, the J end by 6 bases, with 9 bases between. The CDR3 loop reads CASRGEVNEQFF. The DNA of the CDR3 is TGTGCCAGCAGGGGAGAAGTCAATGAGCAGTTCTTC.

This chain connects TRBV7-2 to TRBJ1-1; 7 bases agree with TRBD1. This CDR3 contains 17 residues. Germline loops: CDR1 SGHTA, CDR2 FQGNSA. V was clipped by 3 bases and J by 5 bases; unmatched bases: 15. This CDR3 reads CASSFNRGAAWGTEAFF. In DNA form, the CDR3 reads TGTGCCAGCAGCTTCAACAGGGGCGCGGCTTGGGGTACTGAAGCTTTCTTT.

The genes are TRBV28 and TRBJ2-1, with unresolved D. This CDR3 has 16 amino acids. V shed 4 bases and J shed 1 base, with 14 bases lying between them. In germline, CDR1 is MDHEN, CDR2 SYDVKM. The CDR3 sequence: CASSSPIVISYNEQFF. CDR3 sequence (DNA): TGTGCCAGCAGTTCTCCGATAGTCATATCCTACAATGAGCAGTTCTTC.

This clone was detected a few times. The V and J genes are TRBV28 and TRBJ2-3; TRBD1 matches 10 bases. CDR1 and CDR2 (germline): MDHEN, SYDVKM. The CDR3 is made up of 16 amino acids. The J segment lost 4 bases and the V segment lost 3 bases, leaving 7 bases of the junction unmatched. The CDR3 DNA reads TGTGCCAGCAGTTTGCGACAGGGGGCGCCTGCAGATACGCAGTATTTT. Amino acids: CASSLRQGAPADTQYF.

This clone was found a few times. The rearrangement uses TRBV2 and TRBJ2-1, with D unclear. Germline V gives CDR1 SNHLY, CDR2 FYNNEI. This CDR3 contains 12 residues. The V end was cut by 9 bases, the J end by 6 bases, with 12 bases between. CDR3 sequence reads: CASTDPGNEQFF. The CDR3 bases are TGTGCCAGTACCGATCCCGGCAATGAGCAGTTCTTC.

The chain carries TRBV18 and TRBJ2-5, with a tentative D call TRBD2 (5 bases). Germline CDR1 KGHSH, CDR2 LQKENI. Between the trimmed V and J ends, which lost 0 bases and 1 base, there was a span of 9 bases. The CDR3 length is 15 residues. The CDR3 reads CASSPPNGIQETQYF. CDR3 nucleotide sequence: TGTGCCAGCTCACCACCTAACGGGATCCAAGAGACCCAGTACTTC.

In this sample, this clone turned up a few times. No conserved phenylalanine or tryptophan ends this CDR3, so it is likely a read error. The DNA is omitted, as the CDR3 cannot be located on it reliably, and the CDR3 follows TCRdb's listing. This chain links TRBV9 with TRBJ1-2; TRBD1, the D gene given by the table, was not confirmed from the DNA. The germline V gene has CDR1 SGDLS and CDR2 YYNGEE. The CDR3 is 13 amino acids in total, end residues counted. CDR3 in amino acids: CASSVESTGTPTV.

This clone was seen more than once but under ten times. The CDR3 DNA reads as TGTGCCAGCAGCTACCCCCAGAGCGGGGAACGCACAGATACGCAGTATTTT. It translates to CASSYPQSGERTDTQYF. The rearrangement uses TRBV7-2 and TRBJ2-3; 7 positions agree with TRBD2. Per the germline V gene, CDR1 is SGHTA and CDR2 is FQGNSA. The V gene end was trimmed by 4 bases and the J gene end by 1 base; junction bases not matched to a gene: 11. This CDR3 is 17 amino acids long.

The J gene is TRBJ2-1, the V gene TRBV19; no definite D call. The CDR3 contains 13 residues. Germline values: CDR1 LNHDA, CDR2 SQIVND (reference sequence). V was trimmed by 1 base and J by 15 bases, leaving 16 bases between them. The chain's CDR3 is CASSIALTQAPFF. The CDR3 bases are TGTGCCAGTAGTATAGCCCTGACCCAGGCCCCGTTCTTC.

This clone was counted between two and nine times. This chain joins TRBV29-1 and TRBJ2-1, with 12 bases identical to TRBD2. The CDR3 is 17 residues long. Trimming removed 7 bases from V and 1 base from J; junction bases left unmatched: 11. Germline CDR1 reads SQVTM; CDR2 reads ANQGSEA. The CDR3 DNA sequence: TGCAGCGCCCAGAGACTAGCGGGGGTGTTGTCCTACAATGAGCAGTTCTTC. This gives the protein CSAQRLAGVLSYNEQFF.

The rearrangement uses TRBV29-1 and TRBJ2-7; 11 bases match TRBD2. CDR1 is SQVTM and CDR2 is ANQGSEA in the germline V gene. V dropped 4 bases and J dropped 2; count of bases not matched to a gene: 7. This CDR3 has 15 amino acids. CDR3 sequence: CSVGLAGGGTYEQYF. CDR3 sequence (DNA): TGCAGCGTTGGCCTAGCGGGAGGAGGAACCTACGAGCAGTACTTC.

There are a few counts of this clone. V usage is TRBV27 and J usage is TRBJ2-3; unclear D gene. This CDR3 is 14 amino acids long. Germline-derived CDR1 and CDR2 are MNHEY and SMNVEV (reference sequence). V lost 3 bases to trimming and J lost 2 bases, with 9 bases between them. CDR3 in DNA: TGTGCCAGCAGTTTGAAGCCAACCACAGATACGCAGTATTTT. As protein: CASSLKPTTDTQYF.

V gene TRBV6-5 combines with J gene TRBJ2-7; TRBD2 agrees at 7 bases. Per the germline V gene, CDR1 is MNHEY and CDR2 is SVGAGI. This CDR3 has 14 residues. The ends lost 2 bases at V and 2 bases at J; junction bases unmatched: 3. Here the CDR3 DNA reads TGTGCCAGCAGTTACACGGGGAGGGCCTACGAGCAGTACTTC. This encodes CASSYTGRAYEQYF.

The chain employs TRBV28 and TRBJ1-2; TRBD1 might be the D (5 bases). Trimming took off 8 bases at V and 6 bases at J, with 16 bases between the two ends. Germline V lookup: CDR1 MDHEN, CDR2 SYDVKM. CDR3 length equals 13 residues. The CDR3 region is CASGLLGGDGYTF. The CDR3 bases are TGTGCCAGCGGGCTGTTGGGGGGAGATGGCTACACCTTC.

Only a few counts were recorded for this clone. The rearrangement links TRBV7-2 to TRBJ2-5, with TRBD1 as a possible D gene (5 bases). The CDR3 runs 14 residues. The V end was cut by 1 base, the J end by 2 bases, with 8 bases between. The germline CDR1 and CDR2 sequences are SGHTA and FQGNSA. The CDR3 region has the DNA TGTGCCAGCAGCTTAGTTAGACAGCAAGAGACCCAGTACTTC. This codes for CASSLVRQQETQYF.

This clone was recorded once. V is TRBV7-2 and J is TRBJ1-2; weak D call: TRBD1 (5 bases). Between the trimmed V and J ends, which lost 1 base and 0 bases, there was a span of 15 bases. Germline V gene sequence: CDR1 SGHTA, CDR2 FQGNSA. The CDR3 has 17 amino acids. CDR3 loop: CASSLGLRGGTNYGYTF. The CDR3 coding sequence is TGTGCCAGCAGCTTAGGCCTACGGGGGGGGACTAACTATGGCTACACCTTC.

This rearrangement joins TRBV9 to TRBJ2-5; 10 positions match TRBD1. CDR3 length: 14 residues. Germline trimming cut 4 bases from V and 4 bases from J; bases unmatched to any gene: 4. CDR1 and CDR2 (germline): SGDLS, YYNGEE. Here the CDR3 reads CASSPTGGPETQYF. CDR3 DNA sequence: TGTGCCAGCAGCCCGACAGGGGGCCCAGAGACCCAGTACTTC.

The genes are TRBV14 and TRBJ2-7; D call uncertain. CDR1 and CDR2 (germline): SGHDN, FVKESK. The CDR3 is 17 amino acids. V was cut by 0 bases and J by 3 bases, with 18 bases left in between. This CDR3 is CASSQEKAALSVYEQYF. The DNA for the CDR3 is TGTGCCAGCAGCCAAGAGAAGGCAGCGTTGTCTGTCTACGAGCAGTACTTC.

The chain combines TRBV7-2 with TRBJ2-2, with a possible D match to TRBD1 (5 bases). The CDR3 is 16 residues long. CDR1 is SGHTA and CDR2 is FQGNSA in the germline V gene. V gave up 5 bases and J gave up 8 bases, with 21 bases separating them. The CDR3 DNA reads as TGTGCCAGCAGCCAACTAATACAGGTTTACTCGGGGGAGCTGTTTTTT. As protein: CASSQLIQVYSGELFF.

This clone was seen a few times. CDR3 in amino acids: CAVGLAGGSDTQYF. CDR3 nucleotide sequence: TGTGCCGTCGGACTAGCGGGAGGCTCAGATACGCAGTATTTT. The chain carries TRBV15 and TRBJ2-3; 14 bases line up with TRBD2. V lost 11 bases and J lost 4; bases outside the gene matches: 5. In germline, CDR1 is LNHNV, CDR2 YYDKDF (reference sequence). The CDR3 runs 14 residues.

The sample holds a few counts of this clone. The rearrangement links TRBV25-1 to TRBJ1-6; no firm D call. The CDR3 sequence is 15 residues long. The V end was cut by 1 base, the J end by 9 bases, with 13 bases between. Germline V gene sequence: CDR1 MGHDK, CDR2 SYGVNS. CDR3 nucleotide sequence: TGTGCCAGCAGTGAATGGGTCATAGAGGGTTCACCCCTCCACTTT. This gives the protein CASSEWVIEGSPLHF.

This clone was detected a few times. The chain joins TRBV7-9 to TRBJ2-2, with TRBD2 as a possible D gene (6 bases). Germline V lookup: CDR1 SEHNR, CDR2 FQNEAQ (reference sequence). Trimming shortened V by 6 bases and J by 0 bases, and 17 bases separated the two germline ends. This CDR3 comprises 17 residues. CDR3 bases: TGTGCCAGCAGGACCCTGGGGGACTCGCCGAACACCGGGGAGCTGTTTTTT. Its translation: CASRTLGDSPNTGELFF.